This entry lists 6 T cell receptor beta chains sequenced from one sample in a study of post-analysis software for immune sequencing data. Study results and caveats: Patients had higher frequencies than controls of roughly five TRBV segments, including TRBV5-6, TRBV5-1 and TRBV20-1.

Included in the TCR beta cDNA libraries were unique molecular identifiers. In TCRdb, the PCR reads were re-called with MiXCR into one record per CDR3 protein. The repertoire holds approximately 770,000 distinct CDR3 sequences, with just over 45% as singletons. For these receptors, no antigen is known. Sequencing input: blood. All receptors come from a girl between 5 and 17 years old with multiple sclerosis.

This clonotype was seen only a few times. The chain joins TRBV4-3 to TRBJ2-2, with 7 bases matching TRBD2. Germline loops: CDR1 LGHNA, CDR2 YSLEER. Trimming cost V 0 bases and J 5 bases; bases outside gene matches: 9. The CDR3 has 17 amino acids. The DNA for the CDR3 is TGCGCCAGCAGCCAAGATCACCGCGGGGGTATGACCGGGGAGCTGTTTTTT. This encodes CASSQDHRGGMTGELFF.

The chain joins TRBV5-1 to TRBJ2-3; D is perhaps TRBD2 (5 bases). The CDR3 is made up of 15 amino acids. V lost 1 base to trimming and J lost 5 bases, with 14 bases between them. Looked up from germline, CDR1 is SGHRS and CDR2 is YFSETQ. Here the CDR3 DNA reads TGCGCCAGCAGCTTGATCGGGATTGGTGGAGATACGCAGTATTTT. Translation: CASSLIGIGGDTQYF.

The CDR3 sequence: CSARPSGIKETQYF. DNA of the CDR3: TGCAGTGCTAGACCTAGCGGAATTAAAGAGACCCAGTACTTC. V and J are TRBV20-1 and TRBJ2-5, with 7 bases lining up with TRBD2. V dropped 2 bases and J dropped 3; count of bases not matched to a gene: 6. The CDR3 extends over 14 amino acids. The germline V gene has CDR1 DFQATT and CDR2 SNEGSKA (reference sequence).

The chain is built from TRBV13 and TRBJ2-7; D remains unclear. CDR1 is PRHDT, CDR2 FYEKMQ, per germline (reference sequence). V lost 2 bases and J 5 bases, leaving 7 bases between the germline ends. The length of the CDR3 is 12 residues. The CDR3 coding sequence is TGTGCCAGCAGCTTACGCGGCCACGAGCAGTACTTC. Protein: CASSLRGHEQYF. Looking up the rest from reference TRBV13 and TRBJ2-7 gives the full variable domain: AAGVIQSPRHLIKEKRETATLKCYPIPRHDTVYWYQQGPGQDPQFLISFYEKMQSDKGSIPDRFSAQQFSDYHSELNMSSLELGDSALYFCASSLRGHEQYFGPGTRLTVT.

This sequence joins TRBV2 and TRBJ2-7; D ambiguous. Trimming left V 4 bases short and J 1 base short, with 14 bases between. This CDR3 has 15 residues. Germline V gene data show CDR1 as SNHLY and CDR2 as FYNNEI. CDR3: CASSGIGVGSYEQYF. In DNA form, the CDR3 reads TGTGCCAGCAGTGGGATAGGCGTCGGGTCCTACGAGCAGTACTTC. Full variable domain (outside the CDR3, taken from reference TRBV2 and TRBJ2-7): EPEVTQTPSHQVTQMGQEVILRCVPISNHLYFYWYRQILGQKVEFLVSFYNNEISEKSEIFDDQFSVERPDGSNFTLKIRSTKLEDSAMYFCASSGIGVGSYEQYFGPGTRLTVT.

This clonotype was recorded once. CDR3 amino acids: CASSFGGGGGEQFF. The CDR3 bases are TGTGCCAGCAGCTTTGGAGGGGGAGGGGGTGAGCAGTTCTTC. The V and J genes are TRBV5-4 and TRBJ2-1, with a tentative D call TRBD2 (7 bases). Germline V gives CDR1 SGHNT, CDR2 YYREEE (reference sequence). Deletions cut 2 bases from V and 9 bases from J, with 15 bases between. The CDR3 extends over 14 amino acids.